These 5 T cell receptor beta chains share one sample of origin, sequenced in a study of Ad26.COV2.S vaccination and SARS-CoV-2 variants. Regarding treatment: approximately 18 received Ad26.COV2.S at low or high dose, single or two shots; 5 received placebo; per-sample allocation not given. Samples came from day 63 after the first vaccine or placebo injection. Using immunoSEQ multiplex PCR, the repertoire was profiled, and TCRdb retains in-frame clones only, with some absent. Among about 280,000 clones listed, 70% to 90% were seen once. The sample here was peripheral blood, taken in a trial of Ad26.COV2.S vaccine versus placebo. The receptors stem from a person aged 18-60 years who received the Ad26.COV2.S COVID-19 vaccine or a placebo.

This chain joins TRBV7-2 and TRBJ1-2; D gene unclear. This CDR3 has 13 amino acids. V was cut by 5 bases and J by 2 bases, with 9 bases left in between. Germline V gene sequence: CDR1 SGHTA, CDR2 FQGNSA. CDR3 coding DNA: TGTGCCAGCAGCCCGAGGCAGAACTATGGCTACACCTTC. This sequence encodes CASSPRQNYGYTF.

The CDR3, as DNA: TGTGCCAGCAGTATTCAAAATCGGGAGCAGTTCTTC. Translation: CASSIQNREQFF. V gene TRBV6-6 combines with J gene TRBJ2-1, with unresolved D. The CDR3 consists of 12 residues. The V gene's germline CDR1 is MNHNY and CDR2 SVGAGI (reference sequence). V was clipped by 5 bases and J by 10 bases, with 12 bases between them.

The chain employs TRBV5-1 and TRBJ2-1; TRBD2 is a possible D gene (6 bases). The V gene's germline CDR1 is SGHRS and CDR2 YFSETQ. CDR3 length: 14 amino acids. V lost 0 bases and J 7 bases, leaving 11 bases between the germline ends. The CDR3 nucleotides are TGCGCCAGCAGCTTGGTTGGGAGGAGGAATGAGCAGTTCTTC. As protein: CASSLVGRRNEQFF.

The chain couples TRBV6-6 to TRBJ1-6; D perhaps matches TRBD1 (5 bases). Per germline, CDR1 MNHNY and CDR2 SVGAGI (reference sequence). V was cut by 4 bases and J by 3 bases, with 10 bases left in between. The CDR3 spans 15 residues. The CDR3 sequence is CASSSSDIYNSPLHF. The CDR3 region has the DNA TGTGCCAGCAGTTCCTCGGACATCTATAATTCACCCCTCCACTTT.

This clone was counted once. The chain combines TRBV18 with TRBJ2-2; the D gene is possibly TRBD2 (5 bases). With 3 bases removed from V and 6 bases from J, the gap between germline ends came to 11 bases. The CDR3 spans 14 residues. Germline V gene lookup returns CDR1 KGHSH and CDR2 LQKENI. The CDR3 here is CASSPQPDSGELFF. The CDR3 DNA is TGTGCCAGCTCACCCCAACCGGACTCCGGGGAGCTGTTTTTT. Supplemented by reference TRBV18 and TRBJ2-2, the full variable domain reads NAGVMQNPRHLVRRRGQEARLRCSPMKGHSHVYWYRQLPEEGLKFMVYLQKENIIDESGMPKERFSAEFPKEGPSILRIQQVVRGDSAAYFCASSPQPDSGELFFGEGSRLTVL.